The sequence of this T cell receptor beta chain was determined in a study of T cells in Graves' hyperthyroidism and ophthalmopathy (dated by TCRdb to about 2019). In the study overall: Peripheral blood samples were taken at the time of initial diagnosis, prior to any treatment. The paper reports TCR Vbeta CDR3 sequencing of approximately 140 peripheral blood samples: 40 to 45 ophthalmopathy, roughly 74 hyperthyroidism and approximately 17 progressor patients. To identify TCR V-J signatures that set the groups apart, the researchers used a discovery cohort of 100 or so patients, made up of 43 with Graves' ophthalmopathy and about 59 with stable Graves' hyperthyroidism. The study also compared thyroid tissue and blood T-cell repertoires from roughly 6 Graves' hyperthyroidism patients. Prospective prediction of ophthalmopathy was tested in an independent validation cohort of 18 to 20 hyperthyroidism patients and around 16 patients who later progressed to ophthalmopathy. The 85 to 100 discovery patients were divided at random into training and test sets in a 7:3 ratio. After sampling, hyperthyroidism patients received methimazole starting at 30 mg daily, and ophthalmopathy patients received high-dose intravenous methylprednisolone. What the work shows at the level of the full study, not this receptor alone: Blood samples also contained most of the expanded thyroid clonotypes (frequency above 0.001), which suggests that blood repertoires may reflect thyroid immune responses. In validation, the model predicted progression to ophthalmopathy with 55% to 71% sensitivity and about 73% specificity, a median of 6.5 months before onset. A 13 V-J signature model separated ophthalmopathy from stable hyperthyroidism, with roughly 88% sensitivity and approximately 81% specificity in cross-validation and 80%/75% in testing. Sample size was not statistically predetermined, and blinding of investigators to group allocation was not performed.

CDR1 and CDR2 are read off the germline V gene as MGHRA and YSYEKL. Taken from cysteine to phenylalanine, the CDR3 has 15 residues. The CDR3 DNA has 45 bases and is translated from base 1. Relative to germline, V is 3 bases shorter and J is 3 bases shorter, with 14 bases between their ends. The TCR beta CDR3 regions were amplified from RNA transcripts. The TCR CDR3 was subjected to a first round of RT-PCR using the HTBI primer set and the Qiagen OneStep RT-PCR kit. Libraries were constructed in a second round of multiplex PCR, after which size selection and purification were carried out. The libraries were sequenced on an Illumina HiSeq2000 using paired-end 100 bp reads. Processing in the source paper ran as follows. Raw data were processed with SOAPnuke, discarding reads with adapters, uncalled bases, mean Phred below 15, or no exact constant-primer or identifier match. COPE v1.2.5 was used to merge the high-quality paired reads, and each unique nucleotide sequence was defined as a clonotype. MiTCR v1.1 was used to align clonotypes to the IMGT TRBV, TRBD and TRBJ reference segments. Analysis was restricted to V-J combinations with a frequency above 0.0001, which covered 98% to 99.2% of repertoires. A TCS score was defined as the ratio between F50 (clonal expansion) and ExV (chaos), using BLOSUM62-based TCRdist between CDR3 peptides within each V-J. Welch's t-statistics and random forest reduced some 510 V-J features to some 14, which were used in a naive Bayes classifier (R e1071). TCRdb's own reprocessing of the public reads used fastp at Q25 and MiXCR and kept productive beta chains. Each entry merges the rows of one CDR3 protein and shows their most common DNA and genes. TCRdb, rather than the study authors, made the V and J calls. For this sample the table gives hundreds of thousands of distinct CDR3 sequences, of which around 21% were detected only once. 34% of the sample is in the top ten clones.

This clonotype has a handful of counts. Its cognate antigen has yet to be identified. No much larger clone is present one base from it, and per-base qualities are unavailable. Ophthalmopathy patients had moderately to severely active disease, Clinical Activity Score of at least 3, NOSPECS grade of at least 4, and duration under 3 months. Any patient with an uncontrolled infection, another autoimmune disease, pregnancy or lactation was excluded. Clinical symptoms, serum thyroxine and TRAb, thyroid ultrasound, and orbital computed tomography formed the basis for the diagnoses. PBMCs were separated from roughly 10 ml of fresh peripheral blood using Ficoll-Paque density gradient centrifugation. Trizol reagent was used to extract total RNA, and RNA quality was then checked on an Agilent 2100 Bioanalyzer.

The receptor was isolated from a man aged 25 to 40 with Graves' ophthalmopathy. The chain uses TRBV4-1 and TRBJ2-5, with a weak D call of TRBD1 (6 bases match). Sequencing was carried out using blood. The CDR3: CASSQTGHLKETQYF. At the DNA level, the sequence is TGCGCCAGCAGCCAGACGGGACACCTGAAAGAGACCCAGTACTTC.